A single sample gave rise to the 20 T cell receptor beta chains below, sequenced in a study of blood T cells in healthy people across ages. Primed by a sample-barcoded 5' primer and a J-beta primer mix, a second PCR proceeded for roughly 7 to 11 cycles. TCRdb reprocessed the 5' RACE reads with MiXCR, giving one entry per CDR3 protein. The sample shows 730,000 or so distinct CDR3 sequences, roughly 41% of them seen only once. Sequences were obtained from blood. Receptor source: an elderly man in good health.

This clonotype has only one observation. The genes are TRBV28 and TRBJ2-1; D is perhaps TRBD2 (6 bases). V was clipped by 10 bases and J by 7 bases, with 23 bases between them. The CDR3 runs 15 residues. Germline V CDR1 and CDR2: MDHEN, SYDVKM. CDR3 in DNA: TGTGCCATCTCCTACCAACCGGGAGTCCCGAATGAGCAGTTCTTC. Protein: CAISYQPGVPNEQFF.

The chain couples TRBV14 to TRBJ1-4; possibly TRBD1 for D (6 bases). Trimming removed 4 bases at V and 5 bases at J, with 17 bases between. In germline, CDR1 is SGHDN, CDR2 FVKESK. The length of the CDR3 is 16 residues. CDR3 protein: CASSPGQQVHNEKLFF. For the CDR3, the DNA is TGTGCCAGCAGCCCGGGACAACAAGTACACAATGAAAAACTGTTTTTT.

The chain has TRBV5-1 and TRBJ2-1, with 9 bases fitting TRBD1. The CDR3 is 17 amino acids. CDR1 and CDR2 from the germline V gene are SGHRS and YFSETQ. The V segment lost 2 bases and the J segment 4 bases; nucleotides outside the gene matches: 10. The CDR3 nucleotides read TGCGCCAGCAGCTTCGGGAACAGGGGGCGCGGATACAATGAGCAGTTCTTC. This codes for CASSFGNRGRGYNEQFF.

This clonotype has only a few counts. CDR3: CSATGLAGASKNIQYF. The CDR3 region has the DNA TGCAGTGCCACGGGACTAGCGGGAGCATCCAAAAACATTCAGTACTTC. This chain connects TRBV20-1 to TRBJ2-4; 14 bases are shared with TRBD2. The germline V gene has CDR1 DFQATT and CDR2 SNEGSKA (reference sequence). Germline trimming cut 6 bases from V and 2 bases from J; bases unmatched to any gene: 6. The length of the CDR3 is 16 residues.

The sample holds a few counts of this clonotype. The rearrangement joins TRBV2 to TRBJ1-2, with TRBD1 matching 10 bases. This CDR3 region has 13 residues. CDR1 and CDR2 (germline): SNHLY, FYNNEI. V shed 6 bases, J shed 7 bases, and the junction held 5 bases outside the gene matches. The CDR3 reads CASRGDRGRGYTF. The CDR3 DNA reads as TGTGCCAGCAGAGGGGACAGGGGACGTGGCTACACCTTC.

This clonotype was seen a handful of times. V gene TRBV7-2 combines with J gene TRBJ1-2, with TRBD1 as a possible D gene (5 bases). CDR3 length equals 16 residues. Germline CDR1 SGHTA, CDR2 FQGNSA. Trimming took off 0 bases at V and 5 bases at J, with 16 bases between the two ends. DNA of the CDR3: TGTGCCAGCAGCTTAGCGCGGGCTTCGGGGGAATATGGCTACACCTTC. This encodes CASSLARASGEYGYTF.

This clonotype was seen a handful of times. This chain joins TRBV9 and TRBJ2-3; 7 nucleotides line up with TRBD2. The CDR3 extends over 15 amino acids. With 3 bases clipped from V and 0 bases from J, the junction kept 4 bases outside the gene matches. Germline CDR1 SGDLS, CDR2 YYNGEE. This CDR3 reads CASSAPTSSTDTQYF. The CDR3 DNA sequence: TGTGCCAGCAGCGCACCGACTAGCAGCACAGATACGCAGTATTTT.

This chain connects TRBV24-1 to TRBJ2-3, with 8 bases that match TRBD2. CDR3 size: 16 residues. The germline CDR1 and CDR2 sequences are KGHDR and SFDVKD. J gave up 2 bases and V 4 bases, and 7 bases lay outside the gene matches. CDR3 sequence reads: CATSDPRGGTTDTQYF. CDR3 sequence (DNA): TGTGCCACCAGTGACCCCCGGGGGGGAACCACAGATACGCAGTATTTT.

This clonotype has a handful of counts. V usage is TRBV14 and J usage is TRBJ2-3; 10 bases match TRBD2. CDR1 and CDR2 from the germline V gene are SGHDN and FVKESK. The CDR3 has 17 residues. Germline trimming cut 3 bases from V and 7 bases from J; bases unmatched to any gene: 13. CDR3 region: CASSHPYVASGSHTQYF. The CDR3 DNA reads TGTGCCAGCAGCCACCCCTATGTAGCTAGCGGGAGCCATACGCAGTATTTT.

This chain connects TRBV18 to TRBJ2-7, with TRBD1 as a possible D gene (6 bases). The CDR3 consists of 14 residues. Germline assignment: CDR1 KGHSH and CDR2 LQKENI. V was shortened by 6 bases and J by 0 bases, with 12 bases between the two germline ends. CDR3 in DNA: TGTGCCAGCTCGCCGGACAGCCTCTCCTACGAGCAGTACTTC. Amino acids: CASSPDSLSYEQYF.

By its share, this clonotype is medium-sized. The gene calls are TRBV11-2 and TRBJ2-1; D is unresolved. Germline CDR1 and CDR2: SGHAT and FQNNGV. Trimming removed 3 bases at V and 3 bases at J, with 9 bases between. The CDR3 loop spans 14 amino acids. The CDR3 region has the DNA TGTGCCAGCAGCTTCGGTTCTGTCTACAATGAGCAGTTCTTC. It yields the protein CASSFGSVYNEQFF.

This clonotype was recorded many times. The chain recombines TRBV5-1 with TRBJ1-1, with D unclear. Germline V gives CDR1 SGHRS, CDR2 YFSETQ. Trimming left V 2 bases short and J 0 bases short, with 11 bases between. This CDR3 contains 15 residues. Here the CDR3 DNA reads TGCGCCAGCAGCTTCACAACGAGAATGAACACTGAAGCTTTCTTT. Translation gives CASSFTTRMNTEAFF.

The chain joins TRBV19 to TRBJ2-1; TRBD2 aligns across 9 bases. Per the germline V gene, CDR1 is LNHDA and CDR2 is SQIVND (reference sequence). This CDR3 is built from 15 residues. J gave up 6 bases and V 11 bases, and 14 bases lay outside the gene matches. The chain's CDR3 is CASSLIAGVPNEQFF. DNA for the CDR3: TGTGCCTCCAGCCTGATAGCGGGAGTTCCCAATGAGCAGTTCTTC.

This chain links TRBV10-3 with TRBJ2-5; the match to TRBD2 covers 7 bases. Looked up from germline, CDR1 is ENHRY and CDR2 is SYGVKD. V lost 11 bases to trimming and J lost 11 bases; unmatched junction nucleotides: 29. The CDR3 loop spans 17 amino acids. CDR3 in amino acids: CAVQTSRDRGAYNEQYF. The CDR3 DNA reads TGTGCCGTCCAGACTAGCCGGGACCGAGGGGCCTACAATGAGCAGTACTTC.

The genes are TRBV20-1 and TRBJ2-4; TRBD1 might be the D (5 bases). The V end lost 0 bases, the J end lost 13 bases, and 19 bases lay between the germline ends. Germline assignment: CDR1 DFQATT and CDR2 SNEGSKA (reference sequence). The CDR3 has 14 amino acids. The CDR3 bases are TGCAGTGCTAGAGAAACAGGAGCATCCTACGGGCAGTACTTC. This sequence encodes CSARETGASYGQYF.

The J gene is TRBJ2-5, the V gene TRBV25-1, with a weak D call TRBD2 (5 bases). TRBJ2-7 matches the DNA end more closely, so the J call is doubtful. CDR1 and CDR2 from the germline V gene are MGHDK and SYGVNS. The CDR3 runs to 13 residues. In DNA form, the CDR3 reads TGTGCCAGCAGGGAACTAGTGAACAACGAGCAGTACTTC. Amino acids: CASRELVNNEQYF.

V is TRBV18 and J is TRBJ2-1; weak D call: TRBD2 (6 bases). Per germline, CDR1 KGHSH and CDR2 LQKENI. V lost 5 bases and J lost 2, with 16 bases in between. CDR3 length: 16 amino acids. In DNA form, the CDR3 reads TGTGCCAGCTCAATCCTACTAGCAGACGCCTACAATGAGCAGTTCTTC. It codes for CASSILLADAYNEQFF.

This clonotype appeared many times. The chain couples TRBV29-1 to TRBJ2-1; TRBD2 matches 10 bases. CDR1 SQVTM and CDR2 ANQGSEA come from the germline V gene. The CDR3 consists of 18 residues. J was trimmed by 0 bases and V by 3 bases; bases with no gene match: 11. The CDR3 DNA reads as TGCAGCGTTGATAGACTAGCGGGTATAACAAGCTCCTACAATGAGCAGTTCTTC. Protein product: CSVDRLAGITSSYNEQFF.

The chain is built from TRBV27 and TRBJ2-1; 7 positions match TRBD2. CDR3 size: 15 residues. The V gene's germline CDR1 is MNHEY and CDR2 SMNVEV (reference sequence). The J segment lost 2 bases and the V segment lost 2 bases, leaving 3 bases of the junction unmatched. CDR3 DNA sequence: TGTGCCAGCAGTTTAATAGCGGGTCCCTACAATGAGCAGTTCTTC. Translating gives CASSLIAGPYNEQFF.

The chain combines TRBV3-1 with TRBJ2-1; 10 bases fit TRBD2. This CDR3 is 13 amino acids long. V lost 5 bases to trimming and J lost 14 bases; unmatched junction nucleotides: 9. Looked up from germline, CDR1 is LGHDT and CDR2 is YNNKEL (reference sequence). This CDR3 is CASSARTSGLEFF. The CDR3 nucleotides read TGTGCCAGCAGCGCAAGGACTAGCGGTTTGGAGTTCTTC.